Listed below are T cell receptor beta chains from one sample, sequenced in a study of vaccination and CD4 T cells after COVID-19. One entry per CDR3 protein, called by TCRdb with MiXCR from the PCR reads. The profile covers about 31,000 distinct CDR3 sequences, with approximately 49% appearing a single time and about 6% taken by the ten largest. Sequenced here: CD4+ T cells from blood, sampled about 7 months after SARS-CoV-2 vaccination. The origin of the receptors is a human donor who had recovered from COVID-19. The CDR3 runs from the conserved cysteine through the conserved F or W. D genes are given only for firm matches. A row's size may be missing; if present it is once, few, many or a size class.

size,D,J,V,DNA,CDR3
NA,TRBD1,TRBJ1-5,TRBV2,TGTGCCAGCAGCCGAAGGGCAGGGGGGATCAATCAGCCCCAGCATTTT,CASSRRAGGINQPQHF
NA,TRBD2,TRBJ2-2,TRBV24-1,TGTGCCACCAGTGATGCGACTAGCCGGAACACCGGGGAGCTGTTTTTT,CATSDATSRNTGELFF
NA,TRBD1,TRBJ2-7,TRBV28,TGTGCCAGCAGTGAAGGGACAGGGGTAAGCTCCTACGAGCAGTACTTC,CASSEGTGVSSYEQYF
NA,TRBD1,TRBJ2-7,TRBV28,TGTGCCAGCAGTTTAGGGCAGGGGGCCTACGAGCAGTACTTC,CASSLGQGAYEQYF
NA,NA,TRBJ2-2,TRBV24-1,TGTGCCACCAGTGATCCGCAGAGCGGAAGGAACACCGGGGAGCTGTTTTTT,CATSDPQSGRNTGELFF
NA,NA,TRBJ2-1,TRBV6-1,TGTGCCAGCAGTGAAGGATCCCGGCGGGGTGAGCAGTTCTTC,CASSEGSRRGEQFF
NA,TRBD2,TRBJ2-1,TRBV19,TGTGCCAGTAGCTTCTGGGGGGGGAATGAGCAGTTCTTC,CASSFWGGNEQFF
NA,TRBD2,TRBJ2-3,TRBV20-1,TGCAGTGCTAGAGACCCGACTAGCGGGAGGGCCGAGCAGTATTTT,CSARDPTSGRAEQYF
NA,NA,TRBJ2-4,TRBV12-1,TGTGCCAGCAGCTCCCGGGTCGCGGGAGTGTGGAACATTCAGTACTTC,CASSSRVAGVWNIQYF
few,NA,TRBJ2-1,TRBV7-9,TGTGCCAGCAGCTTAGCCGACAGCCCCAATGAGCAGTTCTTC,CASSLADSPNEQFF
NA,NA,TRBJ2-7,TRBV7-2,TGTGCCAGCAGCCCACTAGCAATCGGCGAGCAGTACTTC,CASSPLAIGEQYF
NA,NA,TRBJ2-3,TRBV2,TGTGCCAGCAAAGAATCCACAGATACGCAGTATTTT,CASKESTDTQYF
few,TRBD2,TRBJ2-1,TRBV20-1,TGCAGGGGGGGACTAGCGGCCCACAATGAGCAGTTCTTC,CRGGLAAHNEQFF
NA,NA,TRBJ1-1,TRBV15,TGTGCCACCGGAGGGAGGGCATCGGGCACTGAAGCTTTCTTT,CATGGRASGTEAFF
few,TRBD2,TRBJ2-3,TRBV7-9,TGTGCCAGCAGCTCGTTACTAGCGGGATGGGGCACAGATACGCAGTATTTT,CASSSLLAGWGTDTQYF
NA,TRBD1,TRBJ1-1,TRBV7-8,TGTGCCAGCAGTAAGGACAGGGGGTATTCTGCCACTGAAGCTTTCTTT,CASSKDRGYSATEAFF
NA,NA,TRBJ2-3,TRBV19,TGTGCCAGTAGTCCCACCGGGAGAGCGGCCTCCACAGATACGCAGTATTTT,CASSPTGRAASTDTQYF
few,TRBD1,TRBJ2-7,TRBV20-1,TGCAGTGCTAAGCTGGACAGGGGGTTCTACGAGCAGTACTTC,CSAKLDRGFYEQYF
NA,TRBD2,TRBJ2-7,TRBV7-2,TGTGCCAGCAGCTTAAGGCTAGCGGGTTACGAGCAGTACTTC,CASSLRLAGYEQYF
NA,TRBD2,TRBJ2-1,TRBV20-1,TGCAGTGCAAACTACGGACTAGCGGGAGCCCTCAGGTACAATGAGCAGTTCTTC,CSANYGLAGALRYNEQFF
NA,NA,TRBJ2-3,TRBV20-1,TGCAGTGCTAGTGATGTCGGAGGGCCTGGCACAGATACGCAGTATTTT,CSASDVGGPGTDTQYF
NA,NA,TRBJ2-7,TRBV7-9,TGTGCCAGCAGCTCCACCGCGAGGTCGGTATCCTACGAGCAGTACTTC,CASSSTARSVSYEQYF
NA,NA,TRBJ1-3,TRBV20-1,TGCAGTGCCTTGGCACCGGACTCTGGAAACACCATATATTTT,CSALAPDSGNTIYF
few,TRBD2,TRBJ2-3,TRBV20-1,TGCAGTGCTAGAACTTTACGGACTAGCGGGAGATCCGATACGCAGTATTTT,CSARTLRTSGRSDTQYF
NA,TRBD1,TRBJ2-7,TRBV10-3,TGTGCCATCATGGGACAGGGAATTTCCGAGCAGTACTTC,CAIMGQGISEQYF
NA,TRBD2,TRBJ2-5,TRBV7-9,TGTGCCAGCACCCATAACAGCGGGAGGGTCCAAGAGACCCAGTACTTC,CASTHNSGRVQETQYF
NA,NA,TRBJ2-7,TRBV7-9,TGTGCCAGCAGCTTAGCGCGGGCCGCCTACGAGCAGTACTTC,CASSLARAAYEQYF
NA,NA,TRBJ1-6,TRBV27,TGTGCCAGCAGCCCCGAGCTTTGGGGGCGTCTCAATTCACCCCTCCACTTT,CASSPELWGRLNSPLHF
few,NA,TRBJ1-5,TRBV7-4,TGTGCCAGCAGCCCACCGGGTGGACTCTATAGCAATCAGCCCCAGCATTTT,CASSPPGGLYSNQPQHF
few,NA,TRBJ1-5,TRBV7-8,TGTGCCAGCAGCGAATCCAGGGGTAGCAATCAGCCCCAGCATTTT,CASSESRGSNQPQHF
few,TRBD2,TRBJ2-7,TRBV7-8,TGTGCCAGCAGCTTTCGGACTAGCGGGATCTACGAGCAGTACTTC,CASSFRTSGIYEQYF
NA,NA,TRBJ2-1,TRBV19,TGTGCCAGTAGTATCGGAGGGAGACAGGGTTTCCCAAGCTCCTACAATGAGCAGTTCTTC,CASSIGGRQGFPSSYNEQFF